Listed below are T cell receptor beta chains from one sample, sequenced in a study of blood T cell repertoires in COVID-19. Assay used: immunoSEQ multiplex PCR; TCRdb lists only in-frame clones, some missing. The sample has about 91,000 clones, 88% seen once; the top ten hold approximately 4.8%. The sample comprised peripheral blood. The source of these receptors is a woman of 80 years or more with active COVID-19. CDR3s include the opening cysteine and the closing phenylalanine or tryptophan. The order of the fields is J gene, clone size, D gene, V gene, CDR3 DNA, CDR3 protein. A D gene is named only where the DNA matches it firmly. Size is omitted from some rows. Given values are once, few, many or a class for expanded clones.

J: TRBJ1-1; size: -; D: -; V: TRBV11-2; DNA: TGTGCCAGCAGCTTATTTGGGGAGGGGAACACTGAAGCTTTCTTT; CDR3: CASSLFGEGNTEAFF
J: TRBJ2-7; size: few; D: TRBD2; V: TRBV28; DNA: TGTGCCAGCAGCCCGGAACTAGCGGTCTACGAGCAGTACTTC; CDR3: CASSPELAVYEQYF
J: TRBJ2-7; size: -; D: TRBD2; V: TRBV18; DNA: TGTGCCAGCTCCCCTACGATAGCGGGGAACTCCTACGAGCAGTACTTC; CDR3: CASSPTIAGNSYEQYF
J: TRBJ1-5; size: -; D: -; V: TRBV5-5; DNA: TGTGCCAGCAGCTTGGTTGCCGGAGGCAATCAGCCCCAGCATTTT; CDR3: CASSLVAGGNQPQHF
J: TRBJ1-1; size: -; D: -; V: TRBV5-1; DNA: TGCGCCAGCAGCTTAGCGGGGAACACTGAAGCTTTCTTT; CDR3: CASSLAGNTEAFF
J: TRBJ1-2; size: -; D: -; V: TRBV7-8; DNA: TGTGCCAGCAGCCCGGACAGACGGAACTATGGCTACACCTTC; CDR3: CASSPDRRNYGYTF
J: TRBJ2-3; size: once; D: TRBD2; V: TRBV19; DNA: TGTGCCAGTAGTGGTGTCCCGGGACTAAGTTCGGATACGCAGTATTTT; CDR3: CASSGVPGLSSDTQYF
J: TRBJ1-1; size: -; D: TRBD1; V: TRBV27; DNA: TGTGCCAGCAGTTTGGCACAGGGGGTATCGAACACTGAAGCTTTCTTT; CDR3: CASSLAQGVSNTEAFF
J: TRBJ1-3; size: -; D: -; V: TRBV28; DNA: TGTGCCACCCTAACAGGGGGAAACACCATATATTTT; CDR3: CATLTGGNTIYF
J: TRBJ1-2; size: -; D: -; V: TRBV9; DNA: TGTGCCAGCAGCATTGGGCCCCGTAGATTCTATGGCTACACCTTC; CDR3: CASSIGPRRFYGYTF
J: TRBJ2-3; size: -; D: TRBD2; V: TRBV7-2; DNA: TGTGCCAGCAGCCAGCAGGGCGGGAGTTTGGGGACGCAGTATTTT; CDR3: CASSQQGGSLGTQYF
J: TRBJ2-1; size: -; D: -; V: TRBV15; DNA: TGTGCCACCAGCAGAGTCACAAGCTATGAGCGCAATGAGCAGTTCTTC; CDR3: CATSRVTSYERNEQFF
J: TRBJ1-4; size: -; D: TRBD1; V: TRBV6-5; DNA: TGTGCCTCACGGAACAGGGGGATTGAAAAACTGTTTTTT; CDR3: CASRNRGIEKLFF
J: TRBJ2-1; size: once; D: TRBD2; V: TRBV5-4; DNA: TGTGCCAGCAGCCCAGGACTAGCGGGAGCCTACAATGAGCAGTTCTTC; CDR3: CASSPGLAGAYNEQFF
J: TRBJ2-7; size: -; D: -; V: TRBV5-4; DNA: TGTGCCAGCAGCCCCGAGCTAGGGGTCTACGAGCAGTACTTC; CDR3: CASSPELGVYEQYF
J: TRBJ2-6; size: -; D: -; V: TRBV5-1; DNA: TGCGCCAGCAGCGGGGGGACAGTTGGGGCCAACGTCCTGACTTTC; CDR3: CASSGGTVGANVLTF